The 6 T cell receptor beta chains presented below share a single source sample, sequenced in a study of cytomegalovirus exposure and HLA in healthy donors. The method was immunoSEQ multiplex PCR; TCRdb's version includes in-frame clones alone and lacks a portion of them. This table holds 200,000 to 300,000 clones, approximately 87% found once. Sequenced: PBMCs. The receptors were gathered from a young man in good health and CMV-seronegative.

This clone has only a few counts. V gene TRBV19 combines with J gene TRBJ1-5; 7 bases are shared with TRBD1. This CDR3 spans 14 amino acids. J gave up 3 bases and V 5 bases, and 4 bases lay outside the gene matches. Germline V gives CDR1 LNHDA, CDR2 SQIVND (reference sequence). CDR3 DNA sequence: TGTGCCAGTAGTTCGACAGGGTACAATCAGCCCCAGCATTTT. Translation gives CASSSTGYNQPQHF.

This chain joins TRBV2 and TRBJ2-7; the match to TRBD2 covers 9 bases. The germline gives CDR1 SNHLY, CDR2 FYNNEI. J gave up 5 bases and V 8 bases, and 7 bases lay outside the gene matches. This CDR3 comprises 13 residues. The CDR3 loop reads CASRLAGRDEQYF. The CDR3 DNA is TGTGCCAGCCGGCTAGCGGGACGGGACGAGCAGTACTTC.

This chain uses TRBV27 with TRBJ2-7; D is undetermined. V lost 5 bases and J 1 base, leaving 12 bases between the germline ends. Germline V gene sequence: CDR1 MNHEY, CDR2 SMNVEV (reference sequence). The CDR3 has 14 residues. Here the CDR3 DNA reads TGTGCCAGCAGTCCCTCCCTTAATTCCTACGAGCAGTACTTC. Amino acids: CASSPSLNSYEQYF.

The chain carries TRBV7-3 and TRBJ2-1; the match to TRBD2 covers 11 bases. This CDR3 has 15 amino acids. Germline V CDR1 and CDR2: SGHTA, FQGTGA. Trimming removed 2 bases from V and 6 bases from J; junction bases left unmatched: 3. The CDR3 DNA sequence: TGTGCCAGCAGCTTATTAGCGGGAGGGCCCAATGAGCAGTTCTTC. This codes for CASSLLAGGPNEQFF.

The chain links TRBV28 to TRBJ2-1; a weak D match, TRBD2 (5 bases). CDR1 is MDHEN, CDR2 SYDVKM, per germline. V lost 2 bases to trimming and J lost 7 bases, with 6 bases between them. This CDR3 contains 12 residues. In nucleotides, the CDR3 is TGTGCCAGCAGTTTAGGCGGGAATGAGCAGTTCTTC. Encoded protein: CASSLGGNEQFF.

V and J are TRBV5-1 and TRBJ2-1, with a weak D call TRBD2 (6 bases). The germline V gene encodes CDR1 SGHRS and CDR2 YFSETQ. Trimming left V 0 bases short and J 0 bases short, with 7 bases between. This CDR3 has 15 amino acids. The CDR3 reads CASSLDGSSYNEQFF. As DNA, the CDR3 is TGCGCCAGCAGCTTGGACGGGAGCTCCTACAATGAGCAGTTCTTC.